The entry below gives a single TCR beta chain sequence along with its context. The data were taken from a study of blood T cell repertoires in COVID-19. Study at large: Acute and convalescent COVID-19 samples came from the United States, Italy and Spain. PBMCs, B-cell-depleted T cells, or T cells were the source of the cDNA or gDNA that made up the material.

This CDR3 contains 17 residues. V shed 1 base and J shed 0 bases, with 15 bases lying between them. Germline lookup yields CDR1 SGHDN and CDR2 FVKESK. In the authors' methods: From reference gene primer amplification, estimates of nucleated cell counts were derived. Produced via immunoSEQ multiplex PCR; TCRdb's table is partial and in-frame only. That table gives V, J and clone size, and the DNA gave D and trimming. Of about 140,000 clones listed, about 82% are singletons. Sample: peripheral blood. The TCR comes from a woman aged 80 or over with active or convalescent COVID-19. The J gene is TRBJ1-2, the V gene TRBV14; D remains unclear. The CDR3 is CASSQVLGGIPNYGYTF. The CDR3 nucleotides are TGTGCCAGCAGCCAAGTATTGGGAGGGATCCCTAACTATGGCTACACCTTC.